One TCR beta chain is described in this entry. This sample was taken from a study of blood T cell repertoires in COVID-19. Data came from immunoSEQ multiplex PCR; TCRdb stores just in-frame clones and leaves some out. The sample lists about 140,000 clones, around 90% seen once, with 5.4% in the top ten. V shed 1 base, J shed 2 bases, and the junction held 6 bases outside the gene matches. Germline V gene sequence: CDR1 SGHKS, CDR2 YYEKEE (reference sequence). The CDR3 contains 16 residues. This receptor was identified in a human donor in a cohort sampled during active COVID-19. The J gene is TRBJ2-1, the V gene TRBV5-5; TRBD2 matches at 7 bases. The sample was peripheral blood. The CDR3 DNA sequence: TGTGCCAGCAGCTTGACCCTAGCGGCGACCTACAATGAGCAGTTCTTC. This gives the protein CASSLTLAATYNEQFF.